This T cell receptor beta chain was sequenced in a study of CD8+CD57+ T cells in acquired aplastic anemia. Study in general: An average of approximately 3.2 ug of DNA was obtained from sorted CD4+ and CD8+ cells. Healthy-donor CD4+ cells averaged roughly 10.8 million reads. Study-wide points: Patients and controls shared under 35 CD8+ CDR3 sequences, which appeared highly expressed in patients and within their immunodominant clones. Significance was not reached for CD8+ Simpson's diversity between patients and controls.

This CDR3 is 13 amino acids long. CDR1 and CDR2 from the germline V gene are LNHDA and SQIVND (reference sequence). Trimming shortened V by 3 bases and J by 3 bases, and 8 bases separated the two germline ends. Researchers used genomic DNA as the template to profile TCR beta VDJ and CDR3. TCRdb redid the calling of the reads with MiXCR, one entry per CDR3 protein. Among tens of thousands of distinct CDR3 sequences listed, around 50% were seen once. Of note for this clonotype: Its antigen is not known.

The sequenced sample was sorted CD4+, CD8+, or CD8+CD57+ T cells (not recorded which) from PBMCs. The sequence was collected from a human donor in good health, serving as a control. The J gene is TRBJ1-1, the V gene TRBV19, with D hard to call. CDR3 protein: CASSIERDTEAFF. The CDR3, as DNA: TGTGCCAGTAGTATCGAGCGGGACACTGAAGCTTTCTTT.